This T cell receptor beta chain was sequenced for a study of blood T cells in healthy people across ages. Germline V gives CDR1 SEHNR, CDR2 FQNEAQ (reference sequence). The germline V and J ends were trimmed by 5 bases and 5 bases, with 16 bases remaining between them. CDR3 length equals 15 residues. Each donor gave roughly 9.2 milliliters of peripheral blood. Primed by a sample-barcoded 5' primer and a J-beta primer mix, a second PCR proceeded for roughly 6 to 12 cycles. A template-switch adaptor that had 12 random nucleotides put a tag on each cDNA molecule. TCRdb reanalysed the 5' RACE reads using MiXCR and keeps one entry per CDR3 protein. Of almost 550,000 distinct CDR3 sequences listed, 20% to 30% are singletons. This sample was also put to use in a study of T cells of mothers and their children. That work states: The whole RNA yield was converted to cDNA, around 1.5 ug per 15 ul. Slightly higher overlap, not significant, was seen in related mother-child pairs than in unrelated pairs.

V and J are TRBV7-9 and TRBJ1-5; D is unresolved. The TCR comes from a boy aged 5 to 17 in good health. The sample comprised blood. The chain's CDR3 is CASSIGLSSHQPQHF. DNA for the CDR3: TGTGCCAGCAGCATTGGACTCAGCTCCCATCAGCCCCAGCATTTT. Supplemented by reference TRBV7-9 and TRBJ1-5, the full variable domain reads DTGVSQNPRHKITKRGQNVTFRCDPISEHNRLYWYRQTLGQGPEFLTYFQNEAQLEKSRLLSDRFSAERPKGSFSTLEIQRTEQGDSAMYLCASSIGLSSHQPQHFGDGTRLSIL.